This entry is about one TCR beta chain. Other DNA sequences in this sample translate to the same CDR3. This entry belongs to a study of blood T cell repertoires in COVID-19. Study context: Collection of acute and convalescent COVID-19 samples took place in the United States, Italy and Spain. Nucleic acid was either cDNA or gDNA, and it came from T cells, B-cell-depleted T cells, or PBMCs.

The germline gives CDR1 LGHDT, CDR2 YNNKEL (reference sequence). V gave up 0 bases and J gave up 5 bases, with 7 bases separating them. The CDR3 totals 13 residues. Under the authors' procedure: Amplifying reference gene primers gave estimates of nucleated cell counts. Repertoires were generated with immunoSEQ multiplex PCR, while TCRdb's copy carries only in-frame clones and drops some. For V, J and clone size, that table is used; D and trimming come from the DNA. This table holds fewer than 400,000 clones, roughly 85% found once. The J gene is TRBJ1-2, the V gene TRBV3-1 (or the pseudogene TRBV3-2); a possible D gene is TRBD1 (5 bases). The sequenced sample consisted of peripheral blood. The receptor was isolated from a young woman with acute or convalescent COVID-19. CDR3 amino acids: CASSQDRVYGYTF. For the CDR3, the DNA is TGTGCCAGCAGCCAAGACAGGGTATATGGCTACACCTTC.